These T cell receptor beta chains were read from a single sample in a study of blood T cells in healthy people across ages. TCRdb reprocessed the 5' RACE reads with MiXCR, giving one entry per CDR3 protein. This sample carries about 1.4 million distinct CDR3 sequences, roughly 60% of them seen once, and the ten largest clones take 6.5% to 8.5%. The sequenced sample consisted of blood. These receptors were collected from a man aged 18 to 30 in good health. Both conserved end residues are part of each CDR3. The order of the fields is J gene, clone size, D gene, V gene, CDR3 protein, CDR3 DNA. The D gene is left open where the match is weak. The size field is filled for only some rows; it gives once, few, many or a size class.

J: TRBJ2-5
size: .
D: TRBD1
V: TRBV14
CDR3: CASSQSTGVETQYF
DNA: TGTGCCAGCAGCCAATCAACAGGGGTTGAGACCCAGTACTTC

J: TRBJ2-5
size: .
D: .
V: TRBV15
CDR3: CATSRDRTVGEETQYF
DNA: TGTGCCACCAGCAGAGATCGGACAGTTGGGGAAGAGACCCAGTACTTC

J: TRBJ2-1
size: .
D: .
V: TRBV3-1
CDR3: CASSQDILGSYNEQFF
DNA: TGTGCCAGCAGCCAAGATATTCTCGGATCCTACAATGAGCAGTTCTTC

J: TRBJ2-5
size: .
D: .
V: TRBV5-1
CDR3: CASSLPTHGETQYF
DNA: TGCGCCAGCAGCTTACCTACTCATGGGGAGACCCAGTACTTC

J: TRBJ1-6
size: .
D: TRBD1
V: TRBV10-3
CDR3: CAISALQGTLNSPLHF
DNA: TGTGCCATCAGCGCTTTACAGGGGACTCTTAATTCACCCCTCCACTTT

J: TRBJ2-7
size: few
D: TRBD1
V: TRBV12-3/TRBV12-4
CDR3: CASSFGGTGVYEQYF
DNA: TGTGCCAGCAGTTTTGGGGGGACAGGGGTCTACGAGCAGTACTTC

J: TRBJ2-7
size: .
D: .
V: TRBV5-6
CDR3: CASSLVERASYEQYF
DNA: TGTGCCAGCAGCCTCGTAGAGCGGGCCTCCTACGAGCAGTACTTC

J: TRBJ2-1
size: .
D: .
V: TRBV20-1
CDR3: CSARDRRGLGGSSYNEQFF
DNA: TGCAGTGCTAGAGATCGAAGGGGGTTAGGCGGGAGCTCCTACAATGAGCAGTTCTTC

J: TRBJ2-5
size: .
D: .
V: TRBV2
CDR3: CASGDNYYETQYF
DNA: TGTGCCAGCGGCGACAATTACTACGAGACCCAGTACTTC

J: TRBJ2-7
size: few
D: .
V: TRBV25-1
CDR3: CASSADRYEQYF
DNA: TGTGCCAGCAGTGCCGACCGCTACGAGCAGTACTTC

J: TRBJ1-4
size: once
D: .
V: TRBV11-2
CDR3: CASSGAEKLFF
DNA: TGTGCCAGCAGCGGGGCTGAAAAACTGTTTTTT

J: TRBJ1-6
size: .
D: TRBD1
V: TRBV6-6
CDR3: CASSYSTGVNSPLHF
DNA: TGTGCCAGCAGTTACTCGACAGGGGTTAATTCACCCCTCCACTTT

J: TRBJ1-5
size: few
D: TRBD1
V: TRBV7-9
CDR3: CASSLGAQDRVGTQHF
DNA: TGTGCCAGCAGCTTAGGGGCCCAAGACAGGGTAGGAACCCAGCATTTT

J: TRBJ2-1
size: .
D: TRBD1
V: TRBV29-1
CDR3: CSVGTTGGNNEQFF
DNA: TGCAGCGTTGGAACAACAGGGGGTAACAATGAGCAGTTCTTC

J: TRBJ2-7
size: many
D: .
V: TRBV20-1
CDR3: CSASVGYEQYF
DNA: TGCAGTGCTAGTGTAGGGTACGAGCAGTACTTC

J: TRBJ2-6
size: few
D: .
V: TRBV4-2
CDR3: CASSQVIGANVLTF
DNA: TGTGCCAGCAGCCAAGTGATTGGGGCCAACGTCCTGACTTTC

J: TRBJ1-4
size: .
D: .
V: TRBV7-9
CDR3: CASSYHGRGLTNEKLFF
DNA: TGTGCCAGCAGTTACCATGGGAGGGGCCTGACGAATGAAAAACTGTTTTTT

J: TRBJ2-7
size: few
D: .
V: TRBV4-2
CDR3: CASSQESNYPPYYEQYF
DNA: TGTGCCAGCAGCCAAGAGTCTAATTACCCACCCTACTACGAGCAGTACTTC

J: TRBJ1-3
size: .
D: .
V: TRBV4-2
CDR3: CASSQIIDGNTIYF
DNA: TGTGCCAGCAGCCAGATAATCGACGGAAACACCATATATTTT

J: TRBJ1-4
size: few
D: .
V: TRBV13
CDR3: CASSLWGTTNEKLFF
DNA: TGTGCCAGCAGCCTCTGGGGGACCACTAATGAAAAACTGTTTTTT

J: TRBJ1-2
size: few
D: .
V: TRBV11-2
CDR3: CASSFAPTGYTF
DNA: TGTGCCAGCAGCTTCGCCCCGACGGGCTACACCTTC

J: TRBJ2-7
size: .
D: .
V: TRBV7-9
CDR3: CASSFVRYEQYF
DNA: TGTGCCAGCAGCTTTGTCCGCTACGAGCAGTACTTC

J: TRBJ2-7
size: .
D: .
V: TRBV27
CDR3: CASSLLKGPEYF
DNA: TGTGCCAGCAGTTTACTGAAGGGTCCAGAGTACTTC

J: TRBJ2-5
size: few
D: .
V: TRBV6-2/TRBV6-3
CDR3: CASSYLSRQETQYF
DNA: TGTGCCAGCAGTTACCTTTCCCGACAAGAGACCCAGTACTTC

J: TRBJ1-2
size: .
D: .
V: TRBV2
CDR3: CASTGTRQLNYGYTF
DNA: TGTGCCAGCACCGGGACTAGACAGTTGAACTATGGCTACACCTTC